What follows describes a single T cell receptor beta chain. Profiling relied on immunoSEQ multiplex PCR, and the TCRdb table lists in-frame clones only, not all of them. The sample includes around 120,000 clones, 70% to 90% of them seen just once. These data originate in a study of PD-1 blockade in mismatch repair-deficient tumors. Overall study context: Patients had about 13 mismatch repair-deficient cancer types and were previously treated and progressing.

The CDR3 contains 14 residues. V was pared by 1 base and J by 1 base, with 7 bases between. Germline V gene sequence: CDR1 SGHAT, CDR2 FQNNGV. The clonotype originates from an adult with mismatch repair-deficient cancer. Sequenced here: peripheral blood, sampled 44 weeks after starting pembrolizumab. The rearrangement uses TRBV11-2 and TRBJ1-1, with D unclear. CDR3 DNA: TGTGCCAGCAGCTTAGGGTTAACGAACACTGAAGCTTTCTTT. Translation gives CASSLGLTNTEAFF.